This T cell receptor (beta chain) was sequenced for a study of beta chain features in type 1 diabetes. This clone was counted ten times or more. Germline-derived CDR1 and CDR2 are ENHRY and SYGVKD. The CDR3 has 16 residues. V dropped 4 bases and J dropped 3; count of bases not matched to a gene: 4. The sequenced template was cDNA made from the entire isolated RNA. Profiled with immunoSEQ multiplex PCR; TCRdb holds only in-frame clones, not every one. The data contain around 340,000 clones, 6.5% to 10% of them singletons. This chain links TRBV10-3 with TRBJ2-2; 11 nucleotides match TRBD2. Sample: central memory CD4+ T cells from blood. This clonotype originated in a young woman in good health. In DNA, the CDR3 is TGTGCCATCAGTGGGGGGACTAGCGGACACACCGGGGAGCTGTTTTTT. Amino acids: CAISGGTSGHTGELFF.